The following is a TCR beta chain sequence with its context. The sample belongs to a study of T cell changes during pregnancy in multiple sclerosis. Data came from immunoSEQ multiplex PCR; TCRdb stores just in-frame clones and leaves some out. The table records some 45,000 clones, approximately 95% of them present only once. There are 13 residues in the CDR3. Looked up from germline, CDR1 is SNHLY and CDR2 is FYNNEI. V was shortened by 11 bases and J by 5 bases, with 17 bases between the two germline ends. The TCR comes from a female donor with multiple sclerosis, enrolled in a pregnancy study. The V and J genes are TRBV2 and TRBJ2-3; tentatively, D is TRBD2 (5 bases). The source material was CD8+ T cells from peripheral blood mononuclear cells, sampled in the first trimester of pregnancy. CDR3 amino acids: CAREGFYGDTQYF. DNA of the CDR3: TGTGCCCGGGAAGGGTTCTATGGAGATACGCAGTATTTT.